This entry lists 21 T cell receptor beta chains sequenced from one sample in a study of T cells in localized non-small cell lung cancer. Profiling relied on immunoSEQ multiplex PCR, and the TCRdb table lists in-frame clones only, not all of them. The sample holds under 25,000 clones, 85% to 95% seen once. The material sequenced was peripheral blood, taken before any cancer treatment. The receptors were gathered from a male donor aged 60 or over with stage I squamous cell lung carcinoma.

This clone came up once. The CDR3 sequence is CASSSEGQGEKLFF. In DNA, the CDR3 is TGTGCCAGCAGCTCAGAGGGACAGGGAGAAAAACTGTTTTTT. V gene TRBV5-5 combines with J gene TRBJ1-4; 9 bases agree with TRBD1. The germline CDR1 and CDR2 sequences are SGHKS and YYEKEE (reference sequence). The CDR3 is 14 amino acids. The V segment lost 3 bases and the J segment 8 bases; nucleotides outside the gene matches: 5.

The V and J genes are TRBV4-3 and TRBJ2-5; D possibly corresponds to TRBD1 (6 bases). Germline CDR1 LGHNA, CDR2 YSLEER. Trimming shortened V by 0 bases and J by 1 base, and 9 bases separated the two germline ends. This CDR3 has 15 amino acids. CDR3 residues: CASSQERTAQETQYF. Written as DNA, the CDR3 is TGCGCCAGCAGCCAAGAAAGGACAGCCCAAGAGACCCAGTACTTC.

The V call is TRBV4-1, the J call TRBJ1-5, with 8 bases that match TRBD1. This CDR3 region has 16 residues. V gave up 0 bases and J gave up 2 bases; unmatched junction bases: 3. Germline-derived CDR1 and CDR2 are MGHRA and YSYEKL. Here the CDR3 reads CASSQDNRGGNQPQHF. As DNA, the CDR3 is TGCGCCAGCAGCCAAGATAACAGGGGGGGCAATCAGCCCCAGCATTTT.

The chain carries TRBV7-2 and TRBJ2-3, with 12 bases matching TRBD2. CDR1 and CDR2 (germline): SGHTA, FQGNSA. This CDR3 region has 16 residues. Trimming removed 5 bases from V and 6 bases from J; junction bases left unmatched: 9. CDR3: CASSPRLAGAQDTQYF. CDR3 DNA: TGTGCCAGCAGCCCCCGACTAGCGGGAGCGCAGGATACGCAGTATTTT.

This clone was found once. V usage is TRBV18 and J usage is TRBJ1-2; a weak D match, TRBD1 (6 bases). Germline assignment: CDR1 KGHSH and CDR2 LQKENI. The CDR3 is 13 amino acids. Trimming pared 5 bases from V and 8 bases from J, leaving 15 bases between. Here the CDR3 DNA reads TGTGCCAGCTCATCACGACAGGAACAAGGCTACACCTTC. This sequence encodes CASSSRQEQGYTF.

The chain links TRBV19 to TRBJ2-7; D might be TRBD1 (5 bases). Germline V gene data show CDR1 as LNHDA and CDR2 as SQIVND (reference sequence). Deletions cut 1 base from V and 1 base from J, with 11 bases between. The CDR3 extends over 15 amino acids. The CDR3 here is CASSIGQGGSYEQYF. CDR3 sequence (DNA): TGTGCCAGTAGTATAGGGCAGGGTGGTTCCTACGAGCAGTACTTC.

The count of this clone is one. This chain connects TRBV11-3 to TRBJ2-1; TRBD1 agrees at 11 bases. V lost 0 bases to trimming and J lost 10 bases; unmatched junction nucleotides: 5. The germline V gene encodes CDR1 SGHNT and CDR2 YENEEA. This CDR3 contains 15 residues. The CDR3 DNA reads TGTGCCAGCAGCTTAGATGGACAGGGGGCCCAAGAGCAGTTCTTC. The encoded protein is CASSLDGQGAQEQFF. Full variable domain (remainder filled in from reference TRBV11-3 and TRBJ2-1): EAGVVQSPRYKIIEKKQPVAFWCNPISGHNTLYWYLQNLGQGPELLIRYENEEAVDDSQLPKDRFSAERLKGVDSTLKIQPAELGDSAVYLCASSLDGQGAQEQFFGPGTRLTVL.

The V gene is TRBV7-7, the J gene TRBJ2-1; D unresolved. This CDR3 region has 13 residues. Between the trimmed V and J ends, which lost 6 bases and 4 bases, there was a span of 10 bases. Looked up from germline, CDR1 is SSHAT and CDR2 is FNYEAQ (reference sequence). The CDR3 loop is CASSFQVYNEQFF. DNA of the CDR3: TGTGCCAGCAGTTTCCAGGTATACAATGAGCAGTTCTTC. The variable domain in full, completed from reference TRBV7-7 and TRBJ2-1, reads GAGVSQSPRYKVTKRGQDVTLRCDPISSHATLYWYQQALGQGPEFLTYFNYEAQPDKSGLPSDRFSAERPEGSISTLTIQRTEQRDSAMYRCASSFQVYNEQFFGPGTRLTVL.

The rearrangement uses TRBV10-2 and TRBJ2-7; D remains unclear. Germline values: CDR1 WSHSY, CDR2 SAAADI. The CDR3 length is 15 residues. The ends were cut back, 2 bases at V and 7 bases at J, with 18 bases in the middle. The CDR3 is CASSEGMTFQGEQYF. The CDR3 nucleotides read TGCGCCAGCAGTGAGGGGATGACCTTCCAAGGAGAGCAGTACTTC.

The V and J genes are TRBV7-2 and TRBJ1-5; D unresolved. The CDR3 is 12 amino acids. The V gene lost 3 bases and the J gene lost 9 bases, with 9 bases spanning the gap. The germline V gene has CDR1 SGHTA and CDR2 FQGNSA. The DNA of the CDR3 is TGTGCCAGCAGCTTGGGCTCCCGGCCCCAGCATTTT. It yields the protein CASSLGSRPQHF. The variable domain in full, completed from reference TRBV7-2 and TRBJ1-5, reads GAGVSQSPSNKVTEKGKDVELRCDPISGHTALYWYRQSLGQGLEFLIYFQGNSAPDKSGLPSDRFSAERTGGSVSTLTIQRTQQEDSAVYLCASSLGSRPQHFGDGTRLSIL.

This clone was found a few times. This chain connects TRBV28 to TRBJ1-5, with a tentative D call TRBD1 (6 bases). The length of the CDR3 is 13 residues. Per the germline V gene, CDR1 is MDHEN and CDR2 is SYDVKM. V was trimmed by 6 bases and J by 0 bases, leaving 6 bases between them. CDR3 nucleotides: TGTGCCAGCAGGGGGGCTAGCAATCAGCCCCAGCATTTT. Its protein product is CASRGASNQPQHF.

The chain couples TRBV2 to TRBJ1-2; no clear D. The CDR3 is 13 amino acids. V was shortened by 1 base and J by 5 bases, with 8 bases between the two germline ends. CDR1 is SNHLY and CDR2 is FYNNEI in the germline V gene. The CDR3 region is CASSEVPRYGYTF. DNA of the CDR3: TGTGCCAGCAGTGAAGTCCCGCGATATGGCTACACCTTC.

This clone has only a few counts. CDR3 in amino acids: CASSDLTTGYGYTF. Written as DNA, the CDR3 is TGTGCCAGCAGTGACCTTACGACCGGCTATGGCTACACCTTC. This chain connects TRBV28 to TRBJ1-2; no clear D. The germline V and J ends were trimmed by 5 bases and 4 bases, with 14 bases remaining between them. Germline CDR1 reads MDHEN; CDR2 reads SYDVKM. The CDR3 has 14 amino acids.

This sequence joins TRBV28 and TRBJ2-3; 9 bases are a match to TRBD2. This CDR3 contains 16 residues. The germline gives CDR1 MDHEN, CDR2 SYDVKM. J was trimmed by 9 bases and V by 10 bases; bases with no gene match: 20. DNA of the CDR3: TGTGCCACCTCCGGCGCGGGAGGGCCGAGTTTGGGCACGCAGTATTTT. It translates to CATSGAGGPSLGTQYF.

CDR3 bases: TGTGCCAGCAGTGAGGAACAGGGGACCGGCTACACCTTC. Translating gives CASSEEQGTGYTF. V and J are TRBV2 and TRBJ1-2; 7 bases line up with TRBD1. After removal of 3 bases from V and 8 bases from J, the junction contained 6 bases not matched to a gene. Germline CDR1 is SNHLY and CDR2 is FYNNEI. The CDR3 contains 13 residues. The full variable domain, in which reference TRBV2 and TRBJ1-2 provide the parts outside the CDR3, is EPEVTQTPSHQVTQMGQEVILRCVPISNHLYFYWYRQILGQKVEFLVSFYNNEISEKSEIFDDQFSVERPDGSNFTLKIRSTKLEDSAMYFCASSEEQGTGYTFGSGTRLTVV.

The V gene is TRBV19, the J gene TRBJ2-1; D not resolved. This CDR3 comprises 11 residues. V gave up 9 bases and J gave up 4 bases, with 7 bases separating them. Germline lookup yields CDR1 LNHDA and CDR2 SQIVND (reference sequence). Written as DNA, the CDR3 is TGTGCCAGCCGGTATTACAATGAGCAGTTCTTC. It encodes CASRYYNEQFF. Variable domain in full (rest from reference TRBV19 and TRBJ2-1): DGGITQSPKYLFRKEGQNVTLSCEQNLNHDAMYWYRQDPGQGLRLIYYSQIVNDFQKGDIAEGYSVSREKKESFPLTVTSAQKNPTAFYLCASRYYNEQFFGPGTRLTVL.

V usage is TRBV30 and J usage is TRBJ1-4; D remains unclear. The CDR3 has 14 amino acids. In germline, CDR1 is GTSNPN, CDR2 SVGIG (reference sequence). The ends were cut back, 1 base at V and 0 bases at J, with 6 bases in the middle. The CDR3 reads CAWSAGPTNEKLFF. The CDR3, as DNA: TGTGCCTGGAGTGCGGGTCCAACTAATGAAAAACTGTTTTTT.

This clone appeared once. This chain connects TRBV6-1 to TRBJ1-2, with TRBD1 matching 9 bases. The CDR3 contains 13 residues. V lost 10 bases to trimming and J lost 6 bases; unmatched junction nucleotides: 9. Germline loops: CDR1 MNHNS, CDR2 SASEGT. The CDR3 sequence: CAIRTGGDDGYTF. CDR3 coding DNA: TGTGCCATCCGTACAGGGGGCGACGATGGCTACACCTTC.

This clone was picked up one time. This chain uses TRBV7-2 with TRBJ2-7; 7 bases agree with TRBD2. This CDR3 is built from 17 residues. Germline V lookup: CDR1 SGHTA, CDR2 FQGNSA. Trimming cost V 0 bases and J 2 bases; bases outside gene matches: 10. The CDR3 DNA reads TGTGCCAGCAGCTTAGCCTCCTTTGCTAGCGGTCCCTACGAGCAGTACTTC. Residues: CASSLASFASGPYEQYF.

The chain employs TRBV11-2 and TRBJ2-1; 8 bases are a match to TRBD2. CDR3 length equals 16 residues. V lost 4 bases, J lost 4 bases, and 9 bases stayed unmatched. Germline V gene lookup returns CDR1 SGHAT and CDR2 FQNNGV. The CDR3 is CASSSFTSGAYNEQFF. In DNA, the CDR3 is TGTGCCAGCAGCTCGTTTACTAGCGGTGCTTACAATGAGCAGTTCTTC.

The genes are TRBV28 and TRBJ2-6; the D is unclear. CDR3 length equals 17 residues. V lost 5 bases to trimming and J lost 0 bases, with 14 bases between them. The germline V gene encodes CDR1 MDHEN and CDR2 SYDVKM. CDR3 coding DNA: TGTGCCAGCAGTCTTAGGGCGCTAAGCTCTGGGGCCAACGTCCTGACTTTC. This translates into CASSLRALSSGANVLTF. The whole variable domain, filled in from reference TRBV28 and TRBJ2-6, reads DVKVTQSSRYLVKRTGEKVFLECVQDMDHENMFWYRQDPGLGLRLIYFSYDVKMKEKGDIPEGYSVSREKKERFSLILESASTNQTSMYLCASSLRALSSGANVLTFGAGSRLTVL.